This TCR beta chain was obtained from a study of T-cell reconstitution after alpha-beta-depleted transplantation in children (TCRdb year 2016). Concerning the study at large: T-cell immune reconstitution after TCRalphabeta/CD19-depleted allogeneic hematopoietic cell transplantation in children was quantitatively tracked in the study by means of TCR repertoire profiling.

The CDR3 contains 14 residues, cysteine and phenylalanine counted. The read is trimmed to its CDR3 DNA, 42 bases read in frame from base 1. The junction shows trimming of 2 bases on V and 3 bases on J, and the gene matches do not reach 0 bases of it. CDR1 SGHRS and CDR2 YFSETQ were looked up in the germline V gene. This clonotype was found many times. Its antigen is currently not known. No per-base quality is available; no much larger clone lies one base away. The library was built by means of PCR. TCRdb lists the instrument as Illumina HiSeq 2500. To normalize quantification of the TCRbeta repertoire, the TCR libraries were built with molecular barcoding that relied on unique molecular identifiers. Clones were called with MiXCR by TCRdb after fastp trimmed the public reads at Q25, and only in-frame beta chains were retained. For every CDR3 protein sequence, its rows merge into one entry that carries the most common genes and DNA. Across this sample there are about 610,000 distinct CDR3 sequences, with roughly 10% seen only once. The ten top clones hold 4% of the sample.

The sequence links TRBV5-1 to TRBJ2-1; 9 central nucleotides agree with TRBD2. This specimen was PBMCs from the stem cell graft donor, taken from the stem cell graft. The TCR originated in a human donor who donated a stem cell graft to a child with acute myeloid leukemia. The base sequence is TGCGCCAGCAGCTTTAGCGGGAGCTACAATGAGCAGTTCTTC. Translation gives CASSFSGSYNEQFF. Full variable domain (CDR3 extended with the reference TRBV5-1 and TRBJ2-1 proteins): KAGVTQTPRYLIKTRGQQVTLSCSPISGHRSVSWYQQTPGQGLQFLFEYFSETQRNKGNFPGRFSGRQFSNSRSEMNVSTLELGDSALYLCASSFSGSYNEQFFGPGTRLTVL.